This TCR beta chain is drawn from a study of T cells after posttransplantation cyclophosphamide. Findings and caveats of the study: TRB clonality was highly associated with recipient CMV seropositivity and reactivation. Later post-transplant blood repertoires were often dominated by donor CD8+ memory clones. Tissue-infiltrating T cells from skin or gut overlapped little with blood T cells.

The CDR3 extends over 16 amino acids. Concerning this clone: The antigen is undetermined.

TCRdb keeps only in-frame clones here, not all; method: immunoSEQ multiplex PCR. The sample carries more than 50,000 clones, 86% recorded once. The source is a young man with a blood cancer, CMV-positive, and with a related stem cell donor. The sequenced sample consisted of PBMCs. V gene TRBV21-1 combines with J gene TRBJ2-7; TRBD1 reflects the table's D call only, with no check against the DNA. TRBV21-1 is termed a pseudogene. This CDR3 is CASSNTPGQWAYEQYF. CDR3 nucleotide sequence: TGTGCCAGCAGCAATACACCGGGACAGTGGGCCTACGAGCAGTACTTC.